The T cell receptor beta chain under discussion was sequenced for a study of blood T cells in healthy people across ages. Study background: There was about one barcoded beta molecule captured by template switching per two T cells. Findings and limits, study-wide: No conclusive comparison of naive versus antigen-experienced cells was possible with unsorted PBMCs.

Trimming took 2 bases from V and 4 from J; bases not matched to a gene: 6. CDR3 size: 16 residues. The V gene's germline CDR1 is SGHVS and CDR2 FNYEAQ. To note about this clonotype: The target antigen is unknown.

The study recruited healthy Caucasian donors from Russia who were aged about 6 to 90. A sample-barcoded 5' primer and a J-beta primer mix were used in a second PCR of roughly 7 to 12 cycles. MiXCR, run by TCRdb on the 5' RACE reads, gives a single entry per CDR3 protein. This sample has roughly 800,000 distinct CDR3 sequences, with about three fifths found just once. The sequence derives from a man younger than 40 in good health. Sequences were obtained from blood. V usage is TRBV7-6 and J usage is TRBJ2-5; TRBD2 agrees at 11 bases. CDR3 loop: CASSLLAGGPRETQYF. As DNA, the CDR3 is TGTGCCAGCAGCTTATTAGCGGGGGGGCCTCGAGAGACCCAGTACTTC.